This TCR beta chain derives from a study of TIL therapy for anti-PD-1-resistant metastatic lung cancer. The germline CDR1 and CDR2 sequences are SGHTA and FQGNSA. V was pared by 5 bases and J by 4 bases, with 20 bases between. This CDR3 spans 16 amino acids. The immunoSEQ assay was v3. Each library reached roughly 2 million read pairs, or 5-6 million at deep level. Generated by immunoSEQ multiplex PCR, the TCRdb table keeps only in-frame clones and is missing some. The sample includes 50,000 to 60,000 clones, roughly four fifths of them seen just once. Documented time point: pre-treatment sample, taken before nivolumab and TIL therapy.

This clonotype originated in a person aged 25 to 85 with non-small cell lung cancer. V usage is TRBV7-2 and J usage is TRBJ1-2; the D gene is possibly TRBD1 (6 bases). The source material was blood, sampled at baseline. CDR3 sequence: CASSHDGGPQTYGYTF. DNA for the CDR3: TGTGCCAGCAGCCACGACGGGGGCCCTCAAACCTATGGCTACACCTTC.